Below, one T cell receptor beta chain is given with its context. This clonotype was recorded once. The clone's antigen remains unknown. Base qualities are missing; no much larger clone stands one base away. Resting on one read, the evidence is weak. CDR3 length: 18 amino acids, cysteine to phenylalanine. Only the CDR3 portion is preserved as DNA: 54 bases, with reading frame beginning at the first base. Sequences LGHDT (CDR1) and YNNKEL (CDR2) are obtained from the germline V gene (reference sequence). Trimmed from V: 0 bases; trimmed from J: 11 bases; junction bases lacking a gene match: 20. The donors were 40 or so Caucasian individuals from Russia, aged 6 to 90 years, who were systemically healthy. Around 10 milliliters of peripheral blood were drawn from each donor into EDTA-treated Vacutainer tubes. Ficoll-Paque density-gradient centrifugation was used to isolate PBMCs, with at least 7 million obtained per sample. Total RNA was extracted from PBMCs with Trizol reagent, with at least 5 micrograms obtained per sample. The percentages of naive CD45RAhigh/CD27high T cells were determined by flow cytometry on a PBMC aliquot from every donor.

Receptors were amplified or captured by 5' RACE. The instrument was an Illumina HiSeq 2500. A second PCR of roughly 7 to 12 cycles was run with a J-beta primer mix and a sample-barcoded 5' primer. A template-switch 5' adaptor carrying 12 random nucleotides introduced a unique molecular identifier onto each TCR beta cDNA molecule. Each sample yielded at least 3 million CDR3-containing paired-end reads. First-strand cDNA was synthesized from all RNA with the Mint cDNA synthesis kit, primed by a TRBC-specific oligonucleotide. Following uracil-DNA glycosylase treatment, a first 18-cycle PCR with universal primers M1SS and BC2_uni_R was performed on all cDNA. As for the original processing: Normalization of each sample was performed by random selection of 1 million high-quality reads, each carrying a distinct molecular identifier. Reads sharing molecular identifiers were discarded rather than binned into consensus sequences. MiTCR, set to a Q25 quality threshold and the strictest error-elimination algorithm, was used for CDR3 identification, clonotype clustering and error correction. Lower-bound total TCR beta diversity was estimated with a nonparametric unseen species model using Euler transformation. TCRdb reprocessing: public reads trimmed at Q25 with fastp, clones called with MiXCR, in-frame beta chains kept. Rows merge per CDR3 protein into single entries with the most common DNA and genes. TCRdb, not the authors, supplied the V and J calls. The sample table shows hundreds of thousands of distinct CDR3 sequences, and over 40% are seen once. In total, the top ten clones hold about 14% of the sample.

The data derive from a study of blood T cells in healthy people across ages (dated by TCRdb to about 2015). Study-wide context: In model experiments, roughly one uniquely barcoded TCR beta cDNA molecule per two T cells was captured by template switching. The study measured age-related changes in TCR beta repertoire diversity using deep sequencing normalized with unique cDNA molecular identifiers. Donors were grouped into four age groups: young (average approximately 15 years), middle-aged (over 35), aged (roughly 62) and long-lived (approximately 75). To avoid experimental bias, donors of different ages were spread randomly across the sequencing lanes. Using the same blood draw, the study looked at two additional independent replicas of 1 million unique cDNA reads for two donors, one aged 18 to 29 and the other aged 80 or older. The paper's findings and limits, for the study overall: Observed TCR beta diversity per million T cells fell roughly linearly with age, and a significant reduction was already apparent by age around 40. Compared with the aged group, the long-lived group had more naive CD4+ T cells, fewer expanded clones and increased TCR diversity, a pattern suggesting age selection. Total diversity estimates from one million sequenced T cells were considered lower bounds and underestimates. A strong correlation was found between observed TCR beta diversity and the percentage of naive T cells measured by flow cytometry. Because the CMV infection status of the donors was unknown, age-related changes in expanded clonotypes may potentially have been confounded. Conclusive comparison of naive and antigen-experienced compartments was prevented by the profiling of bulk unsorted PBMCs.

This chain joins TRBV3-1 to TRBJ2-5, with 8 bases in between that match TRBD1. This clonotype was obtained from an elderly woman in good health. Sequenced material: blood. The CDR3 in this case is CASSQDRGRQGFGNEQYF. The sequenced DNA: TGTGCCAGCAGCCAAGATCGTGGGAGACAGGGGTTTGGCAATGAGCAGTACTTC.